This T cell receptor beta chain was found in a study of blood T cell repertoires in COVID-19. TCRdb's table, derived via immunoSEQ multiplex PCR, lists solely in-frame clones and lacks some. The sample has approximately 90,000 clones, about two thirds seen once; the top ten hold about an eighth. The CDR3 is made up of 14 amino acids. Looked up from germline, CDR1 is MNHNY and CDR2 is SVGAGI (reference sequence). V lost 2 bases and J lost 2; bases outside the gene matches: 2. Sequencing was performed on peripheral blood. The TCR was taken from a woman older than 75 with acute or convalescent COVID-19. This chain uses TRBV6-6 with TRBJ2-5, with 7 bases matching TRBD2. CDR3 region: CASSYGGGQETQYF. The CDR3 DNA sequence: TGTGCCAGCAGTTACGGCGGGGGACAAGAGACCCAGTACTTC.